The T cell receptor (beta chain) under discussion was sequenced for a study of regulatory T cells in long-lasting Graves disease. Time point given: persistent/refractory GD, antithyroid drugs over 5 years with positive TRAb. From RNA extracted from PBMCs, the TCR library was made. This clonotype was observed many times. What it recognizes is unknown. Sequence at one end of the junction differs from germline and may be a read error. Study-wide results and caveats: Among samples with persistent disease, TRBV28, TRBJ1-2 and TRBJ2-5 were favored. Patients with persistent disease shared some 2,500 public clonotypes, outpacing the approximately 920 shared by new patients.

With iRepertoire HTBI primers and Arm-PCR of CDR3 regions, TCR beta libraries were built. TCRdb re-called the multiplex PCR reads with MiXCR, one entry per CDR3 protein. The data show some 470,000 distinct CDR3 sequences, with approximately 21% seen just once and approximately 6.4% held by the top ten. The CDR3 has 15 amino acids. Germline CDR1 SGHAT, CDR2 FQNNGV. This material consisted of peripheral blood mononuclear cells (PBMCs), taken when the disease was refractory, from a patient treated with antithyroid drugs. The gene calls are TRBV11-2 and TRBJ2-1, with D perhaps TRBD1 or TRBD2 (6 bases each). The clonotype originates from a female donor with Graves disease. The CDR3: CASSLGGSSYNEQFF. CDR3 sequence (DNA): TGTGCCAGCAGTTTAGGGGGGAGCTCCTACAATGAGCAGTTCTTC.